Shown below are 19 T cell receptor beta chains from a single sample sequenced in a study of cytomegalovirus exposure and HLA in healthy donors. 13 Jbeta primers and 60 Vbeta primers were used for the PCR. Data came from immunoSEQ multiplex PCR; TCRdb stores just in-frame clones and leaves some out. The table lists 150,000 to 200,000 clones, around four fifths of them singletons. Input material: PBMCs. The receptors come from a male donor in good health and CMV-seropositive.

The CDR3 nucleotides are TGCAGTGCCCTCGCGGGCCCAGCTTTCTTT. Encoded protein: CSALAGPAFF. This sequence joins TRBV20-1 and TRBJ1-1; D gene unclear. The CDR3 is 10 residues long. CDR1 DFQATT and CDR2 SNEGSKA come from the germline V gene (reference sequence). The V end lost 6 bases, the J end lost 10 bases, and 12 bases lay between the germline ends.

The V call is TRBV18, the J call TRBJ1-5; 7 bases are a match to TRBD1. V shed 9 bases and J 3 bases; nucleotides not matched to a gene: 14. Germline V lookup: CDR1 KGHSH, CDR2 LQKENI. This CDR3 comprises 16 residues. CDR3 region: CASSEGAGVINQPQHF. The CDR3 DNA follows: TGTGCCAGTTCTGAGGGGGCAGGGGTCATCAATCAGCCCCAGCATTTT.

V usage is TRBV7-2 and J usage is TRBJ2-1, with a possible D match to TRBD2 (7 bases). Trimming shortened V by 10 bases and J by 9 bases, and 22 bases separated the two germline ends. There are 14 residues in the CDR3. Germline V gene lookup returns CDR1 SGHTA and CDR2 FQGNSA. The CDR3 is CAISRGQGRGEQFF. CDR3 DNA sequence: TGTGCCATCTCTCGCGGGCAGGGGAGGGGTGAGCAGTTCTTC.

The chain employs TRBV2 and TRBJ1-1, with a weak D call TRBD1 (5 bases). V lost 7 bases, J lost 3 bases, and 18 bases lay in between. Germline V gene lookup returns CDR1 SNHLY and CDR2 FYNNEI. CDR3 length: 15 amino acids. The CDR3 DNA is TGTGCCAGCACCGAAGGATGGGGGGTATACACTGAAGCTTTCTTT. Protein sequence: CASTEGWGVYTEAFF.

The genes are TRBV19 and TRBJ1-5; 10 bases fit TRBD1. This CDR3 has 14 residues. From germline, CDR1 is LNHDA and CDR2 SQIVND (reference sequence). V dropped 5 bases and J dropped 4; count of bases not matched to a gene: 2. This CDR3 reads CASSVGQGNQPQHF. CDR3 nucleotides: TGTGCCAGTAGTGTGGGACAGGGGAATCAGCCCCAGCATTTT.

The chain carries TRBV5-1 and TRBJ2-3; D may be TRBD1 (5 bases). The CDR3 covers 15 residues. CDR1 SGHRS and CDR2 YFSETQ come from the germline V gene. Trimming removed 0 bases at V and 4 bases at J, with 12 bases between. CDR3 amino acids: CASSLVAGLSDTQYF. The CDR3 nucleotides are TGCGCCAGCAGCTTGGTGGCAGGGCTGTCAGATACGCAGTATTTT.

The J gene is TRBJ2-7, the V gene TRBV6-4; 7 positions match TRBD1. CDR3 length: 16 amino acids. CDR1 is MRHNA, CDR2 SNTAGT, per germline. The V segment lost 1 base and the J segment 4 bases; nucleotides outside the gene matches: 10. In DNA, the CDR3 is TGTGCCAGCAGTGACTTAAGGGGGCCCTACCAGTACGAGCAGTACTTC. Its translation: CASSDLRGPYQYEQYF.

The genes are TRBV10-2 and TRBJ2-1, with TRBD2 identical over 9 bases. Germline lookup yields CDR1 WSHSY and CDR2 SAAADI. Losses at the gene ends were 5 bases for V and 5 bases for J; bases not matched to a gene: 7. The CDR3 covers 15 residues. The CDR3 DNA reads TGCGCCAGCAGTATTGGCGGGGGGGCCAACAATGAGCAGTTCTTC. It encodes CASSIGGGANNEQFF.

The rearrangement joins TRBV9 to TRBJ2-1; 10 bases are a match to TRBD2. CDR1 and CDR2 from the germline V gene are SGDLS and YYNGEE. The CDR3 length is 15 residues. Losses at the gene ends were 1 base for V and 4 bases for J; bases not matched to a gene: 2. The CDR3 nucleotides read TGTGCCAGCAGCGTACCTAGCGGGGGTTACAATGAGCAGTTCTTC. Encoded protein: CASSVPSGGYNEQFF.

The chain employs TRBV13 and TRBJ1-6; TRBD1 matches 11 bases. The CDR3 has 16 amino acids. Germline CDR1 reads PRHDT; CDR2 reads FYEKMQ (reference sequence). After removal of 5 bases from V and 7 bases from J, the junction contained 7 bases not matched to a gene. The CDR3 sequence is CASSPPGQGGNSPLHF. The CDR3 nucleotides are TGTGCCAGCAGCCCACCGGGACAGGGGGGAAATTCACCCCTCCACTTT.

The chain uses TRBV9 and TRBJ2-3, with 10 positions matching TRBD2. The length of the CDR3 is 16 residues. Trimming took 3 bases from V and 2 from J; bases not matched to a gene: 6. CDR1 and CDR2 (germline): SGDLS, YYNGEE. The CDR3 loop reads CASSELAGSSTDTQYF. DNA for the CDR3: TGTGCCAGCAGCGAACTAGCGGGGTCTTCCACAGATACGCAGTATTTT.

The chain couples TRBV5-1 to TRBJ2-3; perhaps TRBD2 as D (5 bases). The CDR3 consists of 14 residues. Trimming left V 4 bases short and J 1 base short, with 10 bases between. Germline assignment: CDR1 SGHRS and CDR2 YFSETQ. CDR3 region: CASSQTRGTDTQYF. CDR3 in DNA: TGCGCCAGCAGCCAAACTAGAGGCACAGATACGCAGTATTTT.

The genes are TRBV4-1 and TRBJ1-1; D ambiguous. The germline V gene encodes CDR1 MGHRA and CDR2 YSYEKL. V was trimmed by 0 bases and J by 5 bases, leaving 10 bases between them. CDR3 size: 14 residues. In DNA, the CDR3 is TGCGCCAGCAGCCAAGACGGGTGGAAGACTGAAGCTTTCTTT. It encodes CASSQDGWKTEAFF.

The CDR3 loop is CSAGRALGSNEKLFF. The CDR3 DNA is TGCAGCGCCGGGCGGGCCTTGGGGTCTAATGAAAAACTGTTTTTT. The rearrangement uses TRBV29-1 and TRBJ1-4; D not resolved. Per the germline V gene, CDR1 is SQVTM and CDR2 is ANQGSEA. The V and J ends lost 7 bases and 3 bases respectively, with 18 bases between them. CDR3 length equals 15 residues.

This chain connects TRBV15 to TRBJ2-6; D perhaps matches TRBD2 (5 bases). There are 17 residues in the CDR3. V lost 2 bases and J 1 base, leaving 12 bases between the germline ends. The germline CDR1 and CDR2 sequences are LNHNV and YYDKDF (reference sequence). The CDR3 DNA follows: TGTGCCACCAGCAGACGGGAAGAGTGGTCTGGGGCCAACGTCCTGACTTTC. This gives the protein CATSRREEWSGANVLTF.

The DNA of the CDR3 is TGTGCCAGCACCCAGGGGACTAGCGGCTACAATGAGCAGTTCTTC. Amino acid sequence: CASTQGTSGYNEQFF. The V and J genes are TRBV7-2 and TRBJ2-1; 11 bases are a match to TRBD2. Losses at the gene ends were 7 bases for V and 3 bases for J; bases not matched to a gene: 5. Looked up from germline, CDR1 is SGHTA and CDR2 is FQGNSA. There are 15 residues in the CDR3.

The J gene is TRBJ1-2, the V gene TRBV5-6; no reliable D call. There are 14 residues in the CDR3. Trimming took 4 bases from V and 3 from J, leaving 13 bases between them. Germline V gene lookup returns CDR1 SGHDT and CDR2 YYEEEE. CDR3 loop: CASSPWPGDYGYTF. In nucleotides, the CDR3 is TGTGCCAGCAGCCCTTGGCCCGGGGACTATGGCTACACCTTC. Supplemented by reference TRBV5-6 and TRBJ1-2, the full variable domain reads DAGVTQSPTHLIKTRGQQVTLRCSPKSGHDTVSWYQQALGQGPQFIFQYYEEEERQRGNFPDRFSGHQFPNYSSELNVNALLLGDSALYLCASSPWPGDYGYTFGSGTRLTVV.

This clone was seen a single time. The DNA for the CDR3 is TGTGCCAGCAGAAACGGAGGGGGCGGAGTGTACGAGCAGTACTTC. This translates into CASRNGGGGVYEQYF. The chain couples TRBV6-6 to TRBJ2-7, with D possibly matching TRBD1 (7 bases). V was cut by 6 bases and J by 4 bases, with 19 bases left in between. The CDR3 has 15 amino acids. The germline V gene has CDR1 MNHNY and CDR2 SVGAGI (reference sequence).

The genes are TRBV27 and TRBJ2-3, with D tentatively TRBD2 (5 bases). V lost 9 bases and J 4 bases, leaving 20 bases between the germline ends. Germline V gene data show CDR1 as MNHEY and CDR2 as SMNVEV (reference sequence). The CDR3 extends over 15 amino acids. The CDR3 protein is CASRSDFYGADTQYF. The DNA of the CDR3 is TGTGCCAGTCGGTCGGACTTTTATGGAGCAGATACGCAGTATTTT.